The 8 T cell receptor beta chains given below trace back to one sample, sequenced in a study of blood T cell repertoires in COVID-19. Generated by immunoSEQ multiplex PCR, the TCRdb table keeps only in-frame clones and is missing some. The data contain 48,000 or so clones, about 85% of them seen just once; the ten biggest clones take up approximately 6%. What was sequenced was peripheral blood. The receptor source for this set is a woman aged 55-75 years with acute or convalescent COVID-19.

The gene calls are TRBV3-1 (or the pseudogene TRBV3-2) and TRBJ1-3; D gene unclear. This CDR3 has 15 residues. The germline V gene has CDR1 LGHDT and CDR2 YNNKEL (reference sequence). The V gene lost 4 bases and the J gene lost 0 bases, with 10 bases spanning the gap. This CDR3 is CASSPLRSSGNTIYF. The CDR3, as DNA: TGTGCCAGCAGCCCTCTCCGCAGCTCTGGAAACACCATATATTTT.

The rearrangement uses TRBV20-1 and TRBJ2-7; D remains unclear. The CDR3 spans 13 residues. Germline V CDR1 and CDR2: DFQATT, SNEGSKA (reference sequence). V lost 3 bases to trimming and J lost 0 bases, with 9 bases between them. The CDR3 DNA is TGCAGTGCTAGTGGTCCAGGCTCCTACGAGCAGTACTTC. It yields the protein CSASGPGSYEQYF.

The J gene is TRBJ2-3, the V gene TRBV3-1 (or the pseudogene TRBV3-2); 8 bases match TRBD1. V was pared by 5 bases and J by 6 bases, with 10 bases of the junction left unmatched. The CDR3 has 15 amino acids. Per germline, CDR1 LGHDT and CDR2 YNNKEL (reference sequence). CDR3 in DNA: TGTGCCAGCAGCTTAAGCTCAGGGGGCGGCGATACGCAGTATTTT. As protein: CASSLSSGGGDTQYF.

This chain's CDR3 is CASSAALARNDKGNTQYF. In DNA form, the CDR3 reads TGTGCCAGCAGCGCTGCCCTAGCACGAAACGACAAGGGAAATACGCAGTATTTT. The chain joins TRBV5-4 to TRBJ2-3, with D tentatively TRBD2 (5 bases). The CDR3 loop spans 18 amino acids. Per germline, CDR1 SGHNT and CDR2 YYREEE (reference sequence). Deletions cut 4 bases from V and 7 bases from J, with 28 bases between.

The rearrangement joins TRBV21-1 to TRBJ1-5; the table names TRBD1, a call not compared with the DNA. TRBV21-1 is tagged as a pseudogene. The CDR3 is 15 residues long. The CDR3 sequence: CASSKERDRGQPQHF. The CDR3 DNA is TGTGCCAGCAGCAAAGAGAGGGACAGGGGTCAGCCCCAGCATTTT.

This clone was seen a single time. The chain carries TRBV24-1 and TRBJ2-1; TRBD2 matches at 7 bases. Germline assignment: CDR1 KGHDR and CDR2 SFDVKD. The CDR3 sequence is 17 residues long. The J segment lost 4 bases and the V segment lost 0 bases, leaving 8 bases of the junction unmatched. CDR3 amino acids: CATSDLSRLAAYNEQFF. The DNA of the CDR3 is TGTGCCACCAGTGATTTGTCTAGGCTAGCGGCATACAATGAGCAGTTCTTC.

The chain couples TRBV7-2 to TRBJ2-5; tentatively, D is TRBD2 (5 bases). From germline, CDR1 is SGHTA and CDR2 FQGNSA. This CDR3 is built from 13 residues. The V gene lost 6 bases and the J gene lost 5 bases, with 13 bases spanning the gap. In DNA form, the CDR3 reads TGTGCCAGCAGGGACTCGGGTGTGGAGACCCAGTACTTC. This codes for CASRDSGVETQYF.

The chain recombines TRBV5-6 with TRBJ2-2; no clear D gene. The germline CDR1 and CDR2 sequences are SGHDT and YYEEEE. V was cut by 2 bases and J by 1 base, with 9 bases left in between. The CDR3 spans 15 residues. The CDR3 here is CASSFDFGNTGELFF. The CDR3 nucleotides are TGTGCCAGCAGCTTTGACTTTGGGAACACCGGGGAGCTGTTTTTT.